These 10 T cell receptor beta chains were sequenced from one sample in a study of CD8 T cells in ankylosing spondylitis. Study results and caveats: Ankylosing spondylitis blood seemed to carry a telltale TCR beta motif made of eight or nine highly homologous variants.

Antigens of these TCRs are unknown. Each CDR3 protein is one row after TCRdb ran MiXCR on the 5' RACE reads. The data contain around 94,000 distinct CDR3 sequences, approximately 9.6% of them singletons. The sequenced material came from blood, either unsorted or a sorted T cell fraction (not recorded which). The receptors here all came from a male donor with ankylosing spondylitis.

This clonotype was seen a few times. The rearrangement uses TRBV14 and TRBJ2-3; no clear D. The ends were cut back, 1 base at V and 6 bases at J, with 5 bases in the middle. From germline, CDR1 is SGHDN and CDR2 FVKESK. This CDR3 region has 12 residues. CDR3 residues: CASSQVGDTQYF. DNA of the CDR3: TGTGCCAGCAGCCAAGTAGGGGATACGCAGTATTTT.

This clonotype was recorded a few times. This chain connects TRBV13 to TRBJ2-2; 8 nucleotides agree with TRBD2. The CDR3 covers 15 residues. V was pared by 8 bases and J by 0 bases, with 5 bases of the junction left unmatched. Germline V gene lookup returns CDR1 PRHDT and CDR2 FYEKMQ (reference sequence). The CDR3 is CASGPTSANTGELFF. The CDR3, as DNA: TGTGCCAGCGGCCCGACTAGCGCGAACACCGGGGAGCTGTTTTTT.

This chain uses TRBV7-9 with TRBJ2-3; D not certain. Germline-derived CDR1 and CDR2 are SEHNR and FQNEAQ (reference sequence). The CDR3 has 13 residues. Trimming cost V 4 bases and J 5 bases, with 10 bases left between them. DNA of the CDR3: TGTGCCAGCAGCTCTGCATTTAGAGATACGCAGTATTTT. Encoded protein: CASSSAFRDTQYF.

In this sample, this clonotype turned up many times. The V and J genes are TRBV7-9 and TRBJ2-3; TRBD2 agrees at 14 bases. There are 18 residues in the CDR3. Germline values: CDR1 SEHNR, CDR2 FQNEAQ (reference sequence). V lost 5 bases, J lost 3 bases, and 10 bases stayed unmatched. The CDR3 DNA is TGTGCCAGCAGCACCGCCGGGACTAGCGGGAGTAGGACAGATACGCAGTATTTT. It codes for CASSTAGTSGSRTDTQYF.

The CDR3 nucleotides read TGTGCCAGCAGCGTAGCAGGGGAGCCGTGGACGGACACTGAAGCTTTCTTT. This translates into CASSVAGEPWTDTEAFF. V usage is TRBV9 and J usage is TRBJ1-1, with D possibly TRBD1 on 6 matching bases. CDR1 and CDR2 from the germline V gene are SGDLS and YYNGEE. Trimming took off 0 bases at V and 3 bases at J, with 18 bases between the two ends. The CDR3 is made up of 17 amino acids. The full variable domain, with the rest looked up from reference TRBV9 and TRBJ1-1, is DSGVTQTPKHLITATGQRVTLRCSPRSGDLSVYWYQQSLDQGLQFLIQYYNGEERAKGNILERFSAQQFPDLHSELNLSSLELGDSALYFCASSVAGEPWTDTEAFFGQGTRLTVV.

The sample holds a few counts of this clonotype. The rearrangement uses TRBV11-2 and TRBJ2-7; 11 bases match TRBD1. Germline-derived CDR1 and CDR2 are SGHAT and FQNNGV. V lost 1 base, J lost 0 bases, and 8 bases stayed unmatched. This CDR3 has 18 residues. CDR3 sequence: CASSLVGTGGSGSYEQYF. The CDR3 DNA is TGTGCCAGCAGCTTAGTCGGGACAGGGGGTTCTGGCTCCTACGAGCAGTACTTC. The full variable domain, in which reference TRBV11-2 and TRBJ2-7 provide the parts outside the CDR3, is EAGVAQSPRYKIIEKRQSVAFWCNPISGHATLYWYQQILGQGPKLLIQFQNNGVVDDSQLPKDRFSAERLKGVDSTLKIQPAKLEDSAVYLCASSLVGTGGSGSYEQYFGPGTRLTVT.

This clonotype has just a few counts. This chain connects TRBV6-5 to TRBJ2-1, with a possible D match to TRBD2 (6 bases). Trimming took off 0 bases at V and 4 bases at J, with 13 bases between the two ends. CDR1 is MNHEY and CDR2 is SVGAGI in the germline V gene. The CDR3 has 16 residues. For the CDR3, the DNA is TGTGCCAGCAGTTACTCGACGGGGGAAATTTACAATGAGCAGTTCTTC. Encoded protein: CASSYSTGEIYNEQFF.

CDR3 in amino acids: CASSLGWTSGSSYNEQFF. The CDR3 DNA sequence: TGTGCCAGCAGCTTGGGGTGGACTAGCGGGAGTTCCTACAATGAGCAGTTCTTC. The chain is built from TRBV5-5 and TRBJ2-1; 13 nucleotides align to TRBD2. Germline CDR1 and CDR2: SGHKS and YYEKEE (reference sequence). The CDR3 sequence is 18 residues long. The junction had 4 bases not matched to a gene; V was cut back by 0 bases and J by 1 base.

V is TRBV24-1 and J is TRBJ2-7; maybe TRBD2 (5 bases). Germline V gene data show CDR1 as KGHDR and CDR2 as SFDVKD. The CDR3 is made up of 13 amino acids. V lost 5 bases and J lost 5, with 12 bases in between. The CDR3 is CATSVPGVNEQYF. CDR3 sequence (DNA): TGTGCCACCAGTGTACCCGGGGTGAACGAGCAGTACTTC.

In this sample, this clonotype turned up many times. The chain uses TRBV7-9 and TRBJ2-1, with 7 bases lining up with TRBD2. V gave up 1 base and J gave up 4 bases; unmatched junction bases: 4. From germline, CDR1 is SEHNR and CDR2 FQNEAQ (reference sequence). This CDR3 contains 15 residues. In DNA, the CDR3 is TGTGCCAGCAGCTTAGGGGGAGGGTCGTACAATGAGCAGTTCTTC. It specifies CASSLGGGSYNEQFF.